Below are 20 T cell receptor beta chains sequenced from a single sample in a study of cytomegalovirus exposure and HLA in healthy donors. The PCR had 60 Vbeta and 13 Jbeta primers. The protocol was immunoSEQ multiplex PCR, while the TCRdb copy is restricted to in-frame clones and leaves out a portion. The table lists about 170,000 clones, roughly 80% of them singletons, with just over 4.5% in the top ten. Sequencing was carried out using PBMCs. Receptor source: a woman aged 50 to 60 in good health and CMV-seropositive.

V is TRBV4-2 and J is TRBJ2-1, with 10 bases identical to TRBD2. CDR3 length: 17 residues. Germline V gene sequence: CDR1 LGHNA, CDR2 YNFKEQ. V gave up 1 base and J gave up 6 bases; unmatched junction bases: 9. The CDR3 here is CASSQGPAGGGLNEQFF. The DNA for the CDR3 is TGTGCCAGCAGCCAAGGTCCAGCGGGAGGGGGTCTCAATGAGCAGTTCTTC.

The chain combines TRBV7-9 with TRBJ1-3; possible D gene TRBD1, 5 bases. Germline V lookup: CDR1 SEHNR, CDR2 FQNEAQ (reference sequence). The CDR3 spans 18 residues. Between the trimmed V and J ends, which lost 5 bases and 4 bases, there was a span of 24 bases. CDR3 nucleotides: TGTGCCAGCAGCCCAAGACTCCAAGGCCTCCAGGGAGGAAACACCATATATTTT. Translation: CASSPRLQGLQGGNTIYF.

The CDR3 region is CASTPPPAGGGETQYF. CDR3 DNA sequence: TGTGCCAGCACCCCCCCGCCCGCGGGAGGAGGGGAGACCCAGTACTTC. The chain is built from TRBV28 and TRBJ2-5; 8 bases are shared with TRBD2. The length of the CDR3 is 16 residues. Trimming took 7 bases from V and 5 from J; bases not matched to a gene: 15. Germline V lookup: CDR1 MDHEN, CDR2 SYDVKM.

The chain joins TRBV29-1 to TRBJ2-6; tentatively, D is TRBD1 (6 bases). The V end lost 6 bases, the J end lost 4 bases, and 10 bases lay between the germline ends. CDR3 length: 13 amino acids. From germline, CDR1 is SQVTM and CDR2 ANQGSEA. The CDR3 DNA reads as TGCAGCGTCTACAGGGCCGGGGCCAACGTCCTGACTTTC. It specifies CSVYRAGANVLTF.

The gene calls are TRBV7-9 and TRBJ2-5, with 7 positions matching TRBD1. The CDR3 covers 15 residues. After removal of 5 bases from V and 0 bases from J, the junction contained 6 bases not matched to a gene. CDR1 and CDR2 (germline): SEHNR, FQNEAQ (reference sequence). CDR3 protein: CASSPRGQNQETQYF. DNA for the CDR3: TGTGCCAGCAGCCCGAGGGGGCAGAACCAAGAGACCCAGTACTTC.

This clone was detected a few times. The chain recombines TRBV6-5 with TRBJ2-1; D may be TRBD2 (5 bases). The germline gives CDR1 MNHEY, CDR2 SVGAGI. The CDR3 is 15 amino acids. V was cut by 6 bases and J by 0 bases, with 12 bases left in between. CDR3 amino acids: CASSPEASSYNEQFF. CDR3 bases: TGTGCCAGCAGCCCGGAGGCGAGCTCCTACAATGAGCAGTTCTTC.

The chain links TRBV6-1 to TRBJ2-1; D perhaps matches TRBD2 (5 bases). The CDR3 has 13 amino acids. V dropped 7 bases and J dropped 5 bases, with 12 bases sitting between them. CDR1 and CDR2 from the germline V gene are MNHNS and SASEGT. In nucleotides, the CDR3 is TGTGCCAGCACCCGGACTGTCAACAATGAGCAGTTCTTC. Translated: CASTRTVNNEQFF.

The chain joins TRBV5-1 to TRBJ2-3, with 10 bases fitting TRBD2. The CDR3 is made up of 15 amino acids. J gave up 2 bases and V 4 bases, and 4 bases lay outside the gene matches. The germline V gene encodes CDR1 SGHRS and CDR2 YFSETQ. CDR3 loop: CASSTGTSDTDTQYF. The CDR3 DNA is TGCGCCAGCAGCACAGGGACTAGCGACACAGATACGCAGTATTTT.

The rearrangement uses TRBV5-1 and TRBJ1-1; D call uncertain. This CDR3 contains 13 residues. The germline V gene encodes CDR1 SGHRS and CDR2 YFSETQ. Deletions cut 2 bases from V and 4 bases from J, with 9 bases between. Here the CDR3 DNA reads TGCGCCAGCAGCTTAGACAAAGTCACTGAAGCTTTCTTT. The encoded protein is CASSLDKVTEAFF.

The chain employs TRBV30 and TRBJ1-2; TRBD1 aligns across 8 bases. V was pared by 2 bases and J by 8 bases, with 7 bases of the junction left unmatched. Germline CDR1 GTSNPN, CDR2 SVGIG (reference sequence). CDR3 length equals 13 residues. CDR3 in DNA: TGTGCCTGGAGTCCCGGGACAGGTCACGGCTACACCTTC. This sequence encodes CAWSPGTGHGYTF.

This clone has just a few counts. This chain uses TRBV5-4 with TRBJ1-4; 7 positions agree with TRBD1. This CDR3 comprises 15 residues. V was pared by 4 bases and J by 8 bases, with 11 bases of the junction left unmatched. In germline, CDR1 is SGHNT, CDR2 YYREEE (reference sequence). The CDR3 sequence: CASSPYTGAREKLFF. The CDR3 DNA follows: TGTGCCAGCAGCCCGTATACAGGGGCGAGAGAAAAACTGTTTTTT. The full variable domain, with the rest looked up from reference TRBV5-4 and TRBJ1-4, is ETGVTQSPTHLIKTRGQQVTLRCSSQSGHNTVSWYQQALGQGPQFIFQYYREEENGRGNFPPRFSGLQFPNYSSELNVNALELDDSALYLCASSPYTGAREKLFFGSGTQLSVL.

CDR3: CASSQIAGSYEQYF. CDR3 nucleotide sequence: TGTGCCAGCAGCCAGATAGCGGGGTCCTACGAGCAGTACTTC. This sequence joins TRBV11-2 and TRBJ2-7; the match to TRBD2 covers 8 bases. CDR1 and CDR2 from the germline V gene are SGHAT and FQNNGV. The CDR3 length is 14 residues. V shed 5 bases and J 1 base; nucleotides not matched to a gene: 4.

The chain employs TRBV9 and TRBJ2-5; tentatively, D is TRBD2 (7 bases). V was cut by 0 bases and J by 2 bases, with 11 bases left in between. The CDR3 covers 15 residues. The germline V gene encodes CDR1 SGDLS and CDR2 YYNGEE. CDR3 in amino acids: CASSVAGGHQETQYF. The CDR3 bases are TGTGCCAGCAGCGTAGCGGGGGGCCATCAAGAGACCCAGTACTTC.

J is TRBJ1-2 and V is TRBV28; 9 bases are shared with TRBD1. V shed 7 bases, J shed 5 bases, and the junction held 14 bases outside the gene matches. The length of the CDR3 is 16 residues. Looked up from germline, CDR1 is MDHEN and CDR2 is SYDVKM. CDR3 loop: CASNRSPGQGLYGYTF. Written as DNA, the CDR3 is TGTGCCAGCAATCGATCTCCGGGACAGGGCCTTTATGGCTACACCTTC.

This clone has only a few counts. The chain has TRBV9 and TRBJ2-2; perhaps TRBD2 as D (5 bases). The CDR3 consists of 15 residues. V shed 4 bases and J shed 6 bases, with 16 bases lying between them. Germline V gene lookup returns CDR1 SGDLS and CDR2 YYNGEE. The CDR3 region has the DNA TGTGCCAGCAGCCCGGCCACTAGTTTTGCCGGGGAGCTGTTTTTT. This encodes CASSPATSFAGELFF.

This chain joins TRBV25-1 and TRBJ2-7; D might be TRBD2 (5 bases). The germline V gene encodes CDR1 MGHDK and CDR2 SYGVNS. Trimming shortened V by 7 bases and J by 3 bases, and 16 bases separated the two germline ends. The CDR3 spans 14 residues. DNA for the CDR3: TGTGCCAGCATCTCACATAAAGCGGACTACGAGCAGTACTTC. Protein product: CASISHKADYEQYF.

Here the CDR3 reads CASSIQDWTYNEQFF. In DNA form, the CDR3 reads TGTGCCAGTAGTATACAGGACTGGACCTACAATGAGCAGTTCTTC. The J gene is TRBJ2-1, the V gene TRBV19, with D perhaps matching TRBD2 (5 bases). There are 15 residues in the CDR3. V shed 2 bases and J shed 2 bases, with 10 bases lying between them. Germline assignment: CDR1 LNHDA and CDR2 SQIVND (reference sequence).

The CDR3 sequence: CASSLGGGGRQNTEAFF. The CDR3 DNA reads TGTGCCAGCAGCTTAGGGGGGGGCGGGAGGCAGAACACTGAAGCTTTCTTT. This chain links TRBV7-9 with TRBJ1-1; TRBD1 might be the D (6 bases). The V gene lost 1 base and the J gene lost 1 base, with 16 bases spanning the gap. Per germline, CDR1 SEHNR and CDR2 FQNEAQ (reference sequence). The CDR3 totals 17 residues.

On this clone: One end of the junction does not line up with germline, which may come from a read error. Other DNA sequences from this sample encode an identical CDR3 as well. The CDR3 here is CASSSLYDSVTNSPLHF. The CDR3 DNA reads TGTGCCAGTAGTTCGCTCTACGACAGCGTAACTAATTCACCCCTCCACTTT. The chain is built from TRBV27 and TRBJ1-6; the D gene is possibly TRBD1 (5 bases). CDR3 size: 17 residues. Looked up from germline, CDR1 is MNHEY and CDR2 is SMNVEV (reference sequence).

In this sample, this clone turned up a few times. The V and J genes are TRBV4-1 and TRBJ2-1, with TRBD1 as a possible D gene (5 bases). Germline V gene sequence: CDR1 MGHRA, CDR2 YSYEKL. The CDR3 sequence is 16 residues long. The V end was cut by 0 bases, the J end by 8 bases, with 17 bases between. In nucleotides, the CDR3 is TGCGCCAGCAGCCAAGATTGGGGCTACCTTACCCATGAGCAGTTCTTC. Translation gives CASSQDWGYLTHEQFF.